The sequence of this TCR beta chain was determined in a study of T-cell memory formation after mild COVID-19. Study-wide context: Clustering of TCRs was largely donor specific.

The CDR3 runs to 14 residues. Germline V gives CDR1 MNHEY, CDR2 SVGAGI. V lost 6 bases and J lost 5; bases outside the gene matches: 6. TCRdb redid the calling of the 5' RACE reads with MiXCR, one entry per CDR3 protein. The table has some 110,000 distinct CDR3 sequences, 15% to 20% seen once. The clonotype was recovered from an adult woman who had mild COVID-19 (a few samples of this study predate the infection). Cell type and time point are not known. The source material was PBMCs or a T cell subset sorted from them (not recorded which). The chain recombines TRBV6-5 with TRBJ2-5; 10 nucleotides match TRBD2. DNA of the CDR3: TGTGCCAGCAGATTACTAGCGGGGTGGGAGACCCAGTACTTC. Translated, it gives CASRLLAGWETQYF.